This T cell receptor (beta chain) comes out of a study of cytomegalovirus exposure and HLA in healthy donors. Looking at the study overall: Some 200 million T cells yielded approximately 100 million unique TCR beta sequences, as an earlier analysis found. Study findings and constraints: The study found most TCR sequences rare, yet found some public TCRs in many donors. Within an earlier analysis, most TCR beta V segments proved productive either about 90% or about 30% of the time. Later analysis reportedly placed an Asian-associated ancestry cluster below the roughly 680-donor mean in N-insertions.

Germline CDR1 is MDHEN and CDR2 is SYDVKM. The CDR3 has 15 amino acids. A note on this clone: Antigen: not known. Compared with germline, one end of the junction differs, possibly owing to a read error.

The PCR had 60 Vbeta and 13 Jbeta primers. Method: immunoSEQ multiplex PCR; TCRdb's copy keeps in-frame clones and lacks some. This sample has more than 95,000 clones, with roughly 70% found just once. The clonotype was recovered from a man aged 35 to 55 in good health and CMV-seronegative. The V and J genes are TRBV28 and TRBJ1-1; D unresolved. The sample consisted of PBMCs. CDR3 in amino acids: CASRLSSRVNTEAFF. DNA of the CDR3: TGTGCCAGCAGGTTATCTTCCCGGGTGAACACTGAAGCTTTCTTT.